The 32 T cell receptor beta chains below come from one sample, sequenced in a study of CD8+ T cells in alopecia areata. Reverse transcription of extracted RNA yielded cDNA, which provided the sequencing template. Repertoires were generated with immunoSEQ multiplex PCR, while TCRdb's copy carries only in-frame clones and drops some. This table holds some 170,000 clones, around three fifths found once. The starting material was CD4+ T cells sorted from blood, obtained at week 0. Source of these receptors: a human donor with alopecia areata.

The chain joins TRBV6-5 to TRBJ1-2, with D hard to call. The length of the CDR3 is 14 residues. Germline values: CDR1 MNHEY, CDR2 SVGAGI. With 0 bases removed from V and 4 bases from J, the gap between germline ends came to 9 bases. Here the CDR3 reads CASSYSLRSYGYTF. CDR3 coding DNA: TGTGCCAGCAGTTACTCGCTCAGAAGCTATGGCTACACCTTC.

This clone was seen only once. The chain joins TRBV29-1 to TRBJ2-1; TRBD2 is a possible D gene (6 bases). The V end lost 7 bases, the J end lost 7 bases, and 14 bases lay between the germline ends. The CDR3 has 12 residues. The germline gives CDR1 SQVTM, CDR2 ANQGSEA. This CDR3 is CSAWGVKNEQFF. The CDR3 DNA reads TGCAGCGCTTGGGGGGTAAAGAATGAGCAGTTCTTC.

This clone was seen a few times. The rearrangement joins TRBV7-2 to TRBJ2-5, with 9 bases aligning to TRBD1. The CDR3 covers 14 residues. Per germline, CDR1 SGHTA and CDR2 FQGNSA. Trimming removed 6 bases from V and 5 bases from J; junction bases left unmatched: 7. CDR3 bases: TGTGCCAGCAGAGACTGGACAGGGGCGGAGACCCAGTACTTC. Protein product: CASRDWTGAETQYF.

This chain connects TRBV10-3 to TRBJ1-1; maybe TRBD1 (5 bases). Germline V lookup: CDR1 ENHRY, CDR2 SYGVKD. The CDR3 sequence is 14 residues long. V was shortened by 1 base and J by 4 bases, with 10 bases between the two germline ends. In DNA, the CDR3 is TGTGCCATCAGTGAGTTTGGGGGGACCACTGAAGCTTTCTTT. As protein: CAISEFGGTTEAFF.

The chain has TRBV2 and TRBJ1-5, with D tentatively TRBD1 (5 bases). Germline V gene sequence: CDR1 SNHLY, CDR2 FYNNEI. The CDR3 extends over 16 amino acids. The ends were cut back, 8 bases at V and 6 bases at J, with 23 bases in the middle. CDR3 DNA: TGTGCCAGCTACCTGACCAGGACAACCGCAGGTCAGCCCCAGCATTTT. Amino acids: CASYLTRTTAGQPQHF.

CDR3 amino acids: CASSVGGEQFF. The DNA of the CDR3 is TGTGCCAGCAGCGTAGGGGGTGAGCAGTTCTTC. This chain uses TRBV9 with TRBJ2-1; D gene unclear. Deletions cut 0 bases from V and 9 bases from J, with 4 bases between. The CDR3 has 11 residues. The germline CDR1 and CDR2 sequences are SGDLS and YYNGEE.

Only a few counts were recorded for this clone. V and J are TRBV29-1 and TRBJ1-2; D unclear. The CDR3 extends over 12 amino acids. Germline CDR1 and CDR2: SQVTM and ANQGSEA. Deletions cut 0 bases from V and 2 bases from J, with 4 bases between. The CDR3 is CSVEDSNYGYTF. The CDR3 coding sequence is TGCAGCGTTGAAGACTCAAACTATGGCTACACCTTC.

This clone has more than one count but fewer than ten. The J gene is TRBJ2-1, the V gene TRBV11-3, with D uncertain. CDR3 length: 13 residues. V was shortened by 5 bases and J by 10 bases, with 15 bases between the two germline ends. Germline lookup yields CDR1 SGHNT and CDR2 YENEEA. The CDR3 bases are TGTGCCAGCAGCGTGAACCTCCGTGGGGAGCAGTTCTTC. Its protein is CASSVNLRGEQFF. Full variable domain (remainder filled in from reference TRBV11-3 and TRBJ2-1): EAGVVQSPRYKIIEKKQPVAFWCNPISGHNTLYWYLQNLGQGPELLIRYENEEAVDDSQLPKDRFSAERLKGVDSTLKIQPAELGDSAVYLCASSVNLRGEQFFGPGTRLTVL.

The chain joins TRBV14 to TRBJ2-7, with D perhaps TRBD2 (5 bases). V was trimmed by 0 bases and J by 2 bases, leaving 8 bases between them. This CDR3 contains 14 residues. Looked up from germline, CDR1 is SGHDN and CDR2 is FVKESK. CDR3 coding DNA: TGTGCCAGCAGCCAAGAGGCCGGGACCTACGAGCAGTACTTC. The encoded protein is CASSQEAGTYEQYF.

V is TRBV29-1 and J is TRBJ2-5; D is tentatively TRBD1 or TRBD2 (6 bases each). V lost 4 bases and J lost 4, with 13 bases in between. The CDR3 is 13 amino acids. The germline CDR1 and CDR2 sequences are SQVTM and ANQGSEA. The CDR3 coding sequence is TGCAGCGTTGTCGGGGGCCCGGGAGAGACCCAGTACTTC. Translation gives CSVVGGPGETQYF.

This chain connects TRBV18 to TRBJ1-1; 7 positions agree with TRBD1. CDR1 and CDR2 from the germline V gene are KGHSH and LQKENI. This CDR3 is 13 amino acids long. V lost 6 bases to trimming and J lost 6 bases; unmatched junction nucleotides: 7. The DNA of the CDR3 is TGTGCCAGCTCCCGACAGGGACGGGCTGAAGCTTTCTTT. It specifies CASSRQGRAEAFF.

This clone was found once. The V and J genes are TRBV29-1 and TRBJ1-1; a weak D match, TRBD1 (6 bases). The V end was cut by 6 bases, the J end by 7 bases, with 21 bases between. Germline V gene data show CDR1 as SQVTM and CDR2 as ANQGSEA. CDR3 length equals 14 residues. CDR3 bases: TGCAGCGTGCACGATCCGGGGGCCACGCGTGAAGCTTTCTTT. Its translation: CSVHDPGATREAFF.

The chain is built from TRBV7-6 and TRBJ2-7, with a weak D call TRBD1 (6 bases). Germline V gene lookup returns CDR1 SGHVS and CDR2 FNYEAQ. The CDR3 spans 13 residues. Trimming took 0 bases from V and 9 from J, leaving 12 bases between them. The CDR3 DNA reads as TGTGCCAGCAGCTTAGCGCCTGGGGGCGGGCAGTACTTC. This sequence encodes CASSLAPGGGQYF.

V is TRBV5-1 and J is TRBJ2-7, with no clear D. The CDR3 loop spans 14 amino acids. CDR1 SGHRS and CDR2 YFSETQ come from the germline V gene. The V end was cut by 0 bases, the J end by 3 bases, with 10 bases between. The CDR3 region is CASSLAGRYYEQYF. CDR3 DNA: TGCGCCAGCAGCTTGGCCGGCAGATACTACGAGCAGTACTTC.

The chain is built from TRBV4-1 and TRBJ1-5; D might be TRBD1 (5 bases). Per germline, CDR1 MGHRA and CDR2 YSYEKL. The CDR3 is 18 residues long. Trimming stripped 1 base from V and 1 base from J, with 17 bases between. The CDR3 nucleotides are TGCGCCAGCAGCCAAGGGAAGGGAGGGGTCACAAGCAATCAGCCCCAGCATTTT. Amino acid sequence: CASSQGKGGVTSNQPQHF.

This clone has more than one count but fewer than ten. This chain uses TRBV29-1 with TRBJ2-7; 7 bases match TRBD1. This CDR3 is built from 14 residues. V was pared by 0 bases and J by 6 bases, with 8 bases of the junction left unmatched. Per germline, CDR1 SQVTM and CDR2 ANQGSEA. The CDR3 coding sequence is TGCAGCGTTGAAGATCTGGGACAGAGAATCGAGCAGTACTTC. Its protein product is CSVEDLGQRIEQYF.

In this sample, this clone turned up many times. The chain employs TRBV5-8 and TRBJ2-6; 11 bases are shared with TRBD1. Trimming cost V 3 bases and J 1 base; bases outside gene matches: 6. Looked up from germline, CDR1 is SGHTS and CDR2 is YDEGEE. The CDR3 length is 18 residues. CDR3 nucleotides: TGTGCCAGCAGCTCACGGACAGGGGGCACGTCTGGGGCCAACGTCCTGACTTTC. Translating it yields CASSSRTGGTSGANVLTF.

The chain joins TRBV4-1 to TRBJ2-5, with D possibly TRBD1 on 6 matching bases. This CDR3 is 17 amino acids long. The V end lost 1 base, the J end lost 5 bases, and 20 bases lay between the germline ends. Germline CDR1 is MGHRA and CDR2 is YSYEKL. The CDR3 reads CASSQVQVARRGETQYF. CDR3 nucleotide sequence: TGCGCCAGCAGCCAAGTCCAGGTTGCCCGTAGGGGGGAGACCCAGTACTTC.

The genes are TRBV29-1 and TRBJ1-2, with D uncertain. Trimming removed 4 bases from V and 8 bases from J, with 20 bases in between. CDR1 is SQVTM, CDR2 ANQGSEA, per germline. This CDR3 has 14 residues. The CDR3 DNA reads as TGCAGCGTTGGCGGCCCACAGTTCGAAGGGGGCTACACCTTC. Translated, it gives CSVGGPQFEGGYTF.

This clone was observed once. The chain recombines TRBV9 with TRBJ2-5, with D possibly matching TRBD2 (5 bases). CDR1 and CDR2 (germline): SGDLS, YYNGEE. The CDR3 contains 16 residues. V lost 0 bases and J lost 2, with 14 bases in between. The CDR3 region has the DNA TGTGCCAGCAGCGTAGGCCCCACTAGGCAACAAGAGACCCAGTACTTC. Its protein is CASSVGPTRQQETQYF. Together with reference TRBV9 and TRBJ2-5, the CDR3 gives the full variable domain: DSGVTQTPKHLITATGQRVTLRCSPRSGDLSVYWYQQSLDQGLQFLIQYYNGEERAKGNILERFSAQQFPDLHSELNLSSLELGDSALYFCASSVGPTRQQETQYFGPGTRLLVL.

In its sample, this clone was seen a few times. The chain couples TRBV29-1 to TRBJ2-7; tentative D call: TRBD2 (5 bases). Germline lookup yields CDR1 SQVTM and CDR2 ANQGSEA. With 7 bases removed from V and 0 bases from J, the gap between germline ends came to 22 bases. The CDR3 is 16 amino acids. The CDR3 spells CSALVLSGRVSYEQYF. As DNA, the CDR3 is TGCAGCGCACTAGTTTTATCGGGGAGAGTCTCCTACGAGCAGTACTTC.

Only a few counts were recorded for this clone. The chain combines TRBV29-1 with TRBJ1-1, with D possibly being TRBD1 (5 bases). The CDR3 sequence is 15 residues long. Germline lookup yields CDR1 SQVTM and CDR2 ANQGSEA. V shed 4 bases and J shed 5 bases, with 20 bases lying between them. The CDR3 loop reads CSVVRGGNGRTEAFF. The CDR3 DNA sequence: TGCAGCGTTGTAAGGGGCGGTAACGGTAGGACTGAAGCTTTCTTT. The entire variable domain, with the rest obtained from reference TRBV29-1 and TRBJ1-1, is as follows: SAVISQKPSRDICQRGTSLTIQCQVDSQVTMMFWYRQQPGQSLTLIATANQGSEATYESGFVIDKFPISRPNLTFSTLTVSNMSPEDSSIYLCSVVRGGNGRTEAFFGQGTRLTVV.

In this sample, this clone turned up once. The gene calls are TRBV30 and TRBJ1-5; no clear D. Germline V gives CDR1 GTSNPN, CDR2 SVGIG (reference sequence). The CDR3 loop spans 11 amino acids. V was clipped by 8 bases and J by 13 bases, with 18 bases between them. The CDR3 DNA reads as TGTGCCGGACTGACTGATTTATCGCAGCATTTT. It codes for CAGLTDLSQHF.

This clone was observed once. The chain couples TRBV5-1 to TRBJ2-7; unclear D gene. The germline V gene has CDR1 SGHRS and CDR2 YFSETQ. V was cut by 4 bases and J by 1 base, with 15 bases left in between. This CDR3 comprises 15 residues. The CDR3 is CASSPTDSKSYEQYF. The DNA of the CDR3 is TGCGCCAGCAGCCCCACAGACTCAAAATCCTACGAGCAGTACTTC. Based on the CDR3 plus reference TRBV5-1 and TRBJ2-7, the full variable domain is KAGVTQTPRYLIKTRGQQVTLSCSPISGHRSVSWYQQTPGQGLQFLFEYFSETQRNKGNFPGRFSGRQFSNSRSEMNVSTLELGDSALYLCASSPTDSKSYEQYFGPGTRLTVT.

This clone was seen just once. This sequence joins TRBV20-1 and TRBJ1-1, with D possibly being TRBD1 (5 bases). The CDR3 loop spans 10 amino acids. V gave up 5 bases and J gave up 9 bases, with 10 bases separating them. Germline CDR1 DFQATT, CDR2 SNEGSKA (reference sequence). CDR3 in amino acids: CSAGAGQAFF. DNA of the CDR3: TGCAGTGCTGGGGCGGGCCAAGCTTTCTTT.

CDR3 bases: TGTGCCAGCTCACTAGGGACACCTGATAATTCACCCCTCCACTTT. It codes for CASSLGTPDNSPLHF. V and J are TRBV18 and TRBJ1-6; a weak D match, TRBD1 (6 bases). Deletions cut 4 bases from V and 5 bases from J, with 12 bases between. Germline V lookup: CDR1 KGHSH, CDR2 LQKENI. The CDR3 sequence is 15 residues long.

The count of this clone is one. The junction does not match germline at one end; this may be a read error. The V call is TRBV7-7, the J call TRBJ2-2; TRBD1 aligns across 8 bases. CDR1 is SSHAT and CDR2 is FNYEAQ in the germline V gene (reference sequence). The CDR3 runs 16 residues. This CDR3 reads CASSPESGGYTGELFF. The CDR3 DNA follows: TGTGCTAGCAGCCCTGAATCAGGGGGCTACACCGGGGAGCTGTTTTTT.

The chain is built from TRBV7-7 and TRBJ2-3; 7 nucleotides line up with TRBD1. V lost 5 bases, J lost 1 base, and 6 bases stayed unmatched. Germline assignment: CDR1 SSHAT and CDR2 FNYEAQ (reference sequence). The CDR3 sequence is 15 residues long. CDR3 sequence reads: CASSPTGARTDTQYF. CDR3 in DNA: TGTGCCAGCAGCCCCACAGGGGCCCGCACAGATACGCAGTATTTT. The complete variable domain, with remaining parts taken from reference TRBV7-7 and TRBJ2-3, reads GAGVSQSPRYKVTKRGQDVTLRCDPISSHATLYWYQQALGQGPEFLTYFNYEAQPDKSGLPSDRFSAERPEGSISTLTIQRTEQRDSAMYRCASSPTGARTDTQYFGPGTRLTVL.

The V and J genes are TRBV25-1 and TRBJ2-1; no definite D call. V lost 6 bases to trimming and J lost 10 bases, with 10 bases between them. The CDR3 extends over 11 amino acids. Germline assignment: CDR1 MGHDK and CDR2 SYGVNS. The CDR3 spells CASSGPLEQFF. Written as DNA, the CDR3 is TGTGCCAGCAGCGGACCCTTGGAGCAGTTCTTC.

V usage is TRBV27 and J usage is TRBJ1-2; 12 positions match TRBD1. This CDR3 contains 15 residues. CDR1 MNHEY and CDR2 SMNVEV come from the germline V gene (reference sequence). With 3 bases clipped from V and 3 bases from J, the junction kept 2 bases outside the gene matches. DNA for the CDR3: TGTGCCAGCAGTTTGGGGACAGGGGGCGACTATGGCTACACCTTC. Its translation is CASSLGTGGDYGYTF.

This chain connects TRBV15 to TRBJ2-1; the D gene is possibly TRBD2 (6 bases). Trimming stripped 5 bases from V and 3 bases from J, with 14 bases between. This CDR3 spans 15 amino acids. Germline CDR1 is LNHNV and CDR2 is YYDKDF (reference sequence). CDR3 region: CATSGDSGGYNEQFF. For the CDR3, the DNA is TGTGCCACCAGCGGGGACTCCGGGGGCTACAATGAGCAGTTCTTC.

The chain uses TRBV18 and TRBJ1-2; D perhaps matches TRBD1 (6 bases). Trimming stripped 3 bases from V and 8 bases from J, with 16 bases between. The CDR3 is 14 residues long. From germline, CDR1 is KGHSH and CDR2 LQKENI. The CDR3 reads CASSPSTRQDGYTF. CDR3 sequence (DNA): TGTGCCAGCTCACCTTCTACCCGACAGGACGGCTACACCTTC.